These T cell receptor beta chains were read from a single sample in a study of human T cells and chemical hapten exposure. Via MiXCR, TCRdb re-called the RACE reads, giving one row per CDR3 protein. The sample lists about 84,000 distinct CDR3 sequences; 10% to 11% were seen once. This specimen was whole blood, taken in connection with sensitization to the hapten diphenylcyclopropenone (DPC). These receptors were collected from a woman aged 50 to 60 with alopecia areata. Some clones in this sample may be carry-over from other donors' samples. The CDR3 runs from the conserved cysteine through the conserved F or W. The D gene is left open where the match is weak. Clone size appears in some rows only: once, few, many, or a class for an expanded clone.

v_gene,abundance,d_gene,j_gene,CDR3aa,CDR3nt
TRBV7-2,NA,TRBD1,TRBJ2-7,CASGSRQGSYEQYF,TGTGCCAGCGGTTCTAGACAGGGTTCCTACGAGCAGTACTTC
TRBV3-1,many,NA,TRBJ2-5,CASSQVPRQETQYF,TGTGCCAGCAGCCAAGTCCCTAGACAAGAGACCCAGTACTTC
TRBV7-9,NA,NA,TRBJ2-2,CASSPERRAGFFANTGELFF,TGTGCCAGCAGTCCAGAGCGGCGGGCGGGTTTTTTCGCGAACACCGGGGAGCTGTTTTTT
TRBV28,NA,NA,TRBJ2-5,CASSLTTVQETQYF,TGTGCCAGCAGTTTAACCACAGTGCAAGAGACCCAGTACTTC
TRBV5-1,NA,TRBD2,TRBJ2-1,CASSPLAGGNNNEQFF,TGCGCCAGCAGCCCCTTGGCGGGAGGGAATAACAATGAGCAGTTCTTC
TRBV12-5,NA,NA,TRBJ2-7,CASQKGSGQAHEQYF,TGTGCTAGTCAAAAGGGCTCGGGGCAAGCCCACGAGCAGTACTTC
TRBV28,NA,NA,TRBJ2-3,CASSSGAGDADTQYF,TGTGCCAGCAGTTCAGGGGCGGGAGATGCAGATACGCAGTATTTT
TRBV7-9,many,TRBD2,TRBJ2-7,CASREGLAGAYEQYF,TGTGCCAGCAGGGAGGGACTAGCGGGAGCCTACGAGCAGTACTTC
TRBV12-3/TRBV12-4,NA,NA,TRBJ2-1,CASSSRTVYNEQFF,TGTGCCAGCAGTTCCCGGACGGTTTACAATGAGCAGTTCTTC
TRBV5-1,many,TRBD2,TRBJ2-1,CASSEGLAENNEQFF,TGCGCCAGCAGCGAAGGACTAGCGGAGAACAATGAGCAGTTCTTC
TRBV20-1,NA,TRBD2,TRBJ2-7,CSAGGTSGRAESVTLHEQYF,TGCAGTGCAGGTGGGACTAGCGGGAGGGCCGAATCTGTAACCCTCCACGAGCAGTACTTC